This T cell receptor (beta chain) was captured in a study of blood T cell repertoires in COVID-19. Clones were read by immunoSEQ multiplex PCR, and TCRdb kept only the in-frame ones, dropping some. The table includes around 180,000 clones, roughly nine tenths detected once. The receptor was isolated from a man aged 70-80 years with active or convalescent COVID-19. Sequencing was performed on peripheral blood.

In DNA, the CDR3 is TGTGCCAGTAGTGTGGGACAGGTTATCTATGGCTACACCTTC. It translates to CASSVGQVIYGYTF. The V gene is TRBV19, the J gene TRBJ1-2; 8 bases match TRBD1. V lost 5 bases to trimming and J lost 4 bases; unmatched junction nucleotides: 6. This CDR3 comprises 14 residues. The germline V gene has CDR1 LNHDA and CDR2 SQIVND (reference sequence).